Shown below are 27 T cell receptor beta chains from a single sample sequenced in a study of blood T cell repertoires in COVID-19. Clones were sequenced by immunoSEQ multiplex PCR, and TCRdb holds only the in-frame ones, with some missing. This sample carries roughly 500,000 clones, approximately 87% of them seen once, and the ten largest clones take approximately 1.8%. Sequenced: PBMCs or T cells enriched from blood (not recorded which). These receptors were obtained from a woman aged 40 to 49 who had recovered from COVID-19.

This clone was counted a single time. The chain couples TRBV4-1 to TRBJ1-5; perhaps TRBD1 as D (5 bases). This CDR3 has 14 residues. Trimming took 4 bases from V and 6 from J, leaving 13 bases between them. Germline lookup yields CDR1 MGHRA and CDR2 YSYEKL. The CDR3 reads CASSPAGGSQPQHF. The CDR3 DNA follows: TGCGCCAGCAGCCCCGCGGGGGGAAGTCAGCCCCAGCATTTT.

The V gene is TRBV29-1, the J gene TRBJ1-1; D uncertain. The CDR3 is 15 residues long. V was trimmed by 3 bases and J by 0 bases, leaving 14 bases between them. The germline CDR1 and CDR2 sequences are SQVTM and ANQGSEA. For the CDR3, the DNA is TGCAGCGTTGACAAGACGGGAAACATGAACACTGAAGCTTTCTTT. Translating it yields CSVDKTGNMNTEAFF.

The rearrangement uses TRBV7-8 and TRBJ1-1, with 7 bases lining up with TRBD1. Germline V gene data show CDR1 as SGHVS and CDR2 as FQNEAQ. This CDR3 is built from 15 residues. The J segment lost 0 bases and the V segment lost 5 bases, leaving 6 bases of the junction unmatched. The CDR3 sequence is CASSSDRVMNTEAFF. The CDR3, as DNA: TGTGCCAGCAGCAGCGACAGGGTAATGAACACTGAAGCTTTCTTT.

CDR3 in DNA: TGTGCCAGCAGCCATCAGGCTTCCGAAAACACCATATATTTT. This sequence encodes CASSHQASENTIYF. V usage is TRBV3-1 (or the pseudogene TRBV3-2) and J usage is TRBJ1-3; D ambiguous. Germline lookup yields CDR1 LGHDT and CDR2 YNNKEL (reference sequence). The CDR3 is 14 residues long. Trimming took off 3 bases at V and 6 bases at J, with 12 bases between the two ends.

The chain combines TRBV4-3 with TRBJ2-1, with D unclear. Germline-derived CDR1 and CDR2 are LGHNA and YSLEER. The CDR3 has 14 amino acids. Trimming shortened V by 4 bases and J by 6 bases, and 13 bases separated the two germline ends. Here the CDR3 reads CASSPERIANEQFF. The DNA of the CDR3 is TGCGCCAGCAGCCCCGAGAGAATAGCCAATGAGCAGTTCTTC.

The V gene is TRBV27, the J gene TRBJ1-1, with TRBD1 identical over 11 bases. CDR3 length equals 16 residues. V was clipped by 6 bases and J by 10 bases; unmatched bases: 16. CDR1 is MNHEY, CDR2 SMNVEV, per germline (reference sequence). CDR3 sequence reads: CASRPGQGAFKSRAFF. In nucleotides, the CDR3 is TGTGCCAGCAGGCCAGGACAGGGGGCTTTCAAGTCAAGAGCTTTCTTT.

This chain's CDR3 is CASSDFGGAPFGYTF. CDR3 in DNA: TGCGCCAGCAGTGATTTCGGGGGAGCTCCTTTTGGCTACACCTTC. The chain recombines TRBV10-2 with TRBJ1-2, with D perhaps TRBD1 (5 bases). The CDR3 covers 15 residues. Deletions cut 3 bases from V and 7 bases from J, with 18 bases between. Germline V gene lookup returns CDR1 WSHSY and CDR2 SAAADI.

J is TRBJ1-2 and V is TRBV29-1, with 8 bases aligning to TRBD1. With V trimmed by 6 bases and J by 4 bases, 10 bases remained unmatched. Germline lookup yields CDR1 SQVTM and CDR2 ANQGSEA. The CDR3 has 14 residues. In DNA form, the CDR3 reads TGCAGCGTCCCCGGACAGGGATTGTCCTATGGCTACACCTTC. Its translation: CSVPGQGLSYGYTF.

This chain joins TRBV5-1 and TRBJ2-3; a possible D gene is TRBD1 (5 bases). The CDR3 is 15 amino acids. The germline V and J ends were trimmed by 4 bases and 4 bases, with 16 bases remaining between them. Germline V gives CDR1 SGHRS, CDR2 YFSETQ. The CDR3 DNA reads TGCGCCAGCAGCCCCCGGACACGTGGGCCAGATACGCAGTATTTT. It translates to CASSPRTRGPDTQYF. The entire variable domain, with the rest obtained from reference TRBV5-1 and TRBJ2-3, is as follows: KAGVTQTPRYLIKTRGQQVTLSCSPISGHRSVSWYQQTPGQGLQFLFEYFSETQRNKGNFPGRFSGRQFSNSRSEMNVSTLELGDSALYLCASSPRTRGPDTQYFGPGTRLTVL.

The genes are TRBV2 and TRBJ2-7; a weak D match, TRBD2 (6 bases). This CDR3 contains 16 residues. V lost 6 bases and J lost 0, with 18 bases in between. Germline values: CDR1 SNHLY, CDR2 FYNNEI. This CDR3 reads CASRARGRGTSYEQYF. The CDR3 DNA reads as TGTGCCAGCAGAGCCCGGGGGAGAGGGACCTCCTACGAGCAGTACTTC. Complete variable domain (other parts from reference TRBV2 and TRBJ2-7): EPEVTQTPSHQVTQMGQEVILRCVPISNHLYFYWYRQILGQKVEFLVSFYNNEISEKSEIFDDQFSVERPDGSNFTLKIRSTKLEDSAMYFCASRARGRGTSYEQYFGPGTRLTVT.

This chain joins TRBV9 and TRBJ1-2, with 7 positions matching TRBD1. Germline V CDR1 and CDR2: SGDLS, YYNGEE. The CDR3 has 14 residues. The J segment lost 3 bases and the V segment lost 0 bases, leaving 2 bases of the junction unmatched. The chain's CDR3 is CASSVGQGDYGYTF. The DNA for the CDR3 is TGTGCCAGCAGCGTAGGACAGGGTGACTATGGCTACACCTTC.

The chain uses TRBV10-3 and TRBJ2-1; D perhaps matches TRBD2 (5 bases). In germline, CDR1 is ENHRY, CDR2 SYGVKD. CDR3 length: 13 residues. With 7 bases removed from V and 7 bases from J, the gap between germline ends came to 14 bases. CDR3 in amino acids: CAIKGNSGNEQFF. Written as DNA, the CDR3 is TGTGCCATCAAGGGTAACAGCGGAAATGAGCAGTTCTTC.

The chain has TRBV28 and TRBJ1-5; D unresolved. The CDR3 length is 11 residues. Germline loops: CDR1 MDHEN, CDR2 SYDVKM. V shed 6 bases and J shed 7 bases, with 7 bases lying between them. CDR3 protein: CASSPGQPQHF. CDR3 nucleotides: TGTGCCAGCAGCCCAGGACAGCCCCAGCATTTT.

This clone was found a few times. This chain's CDR3 is CASHRTGTYGYTF. The CDR3 DNA follows: TGTGCCAGCCACAGGACAGGAACCTATGGCTACACCTTC. The chain couples TRBV7-2 to TRBJ1-2; 7 bases are a match to TRBD1. Germline V gene sequence: CDR1 SGHTA, CDR2 FQGNSA. The CDR3 contains 13 residues. Germline trimming cut 8 bases from V and 4 bases from J; bases unmatched to any gene: 7.

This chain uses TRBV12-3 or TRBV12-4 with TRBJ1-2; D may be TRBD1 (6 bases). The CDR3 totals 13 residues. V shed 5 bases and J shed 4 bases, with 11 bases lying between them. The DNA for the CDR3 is TGTGCCAGCAGTCTAACAGGGAGCTATGGCTACACCTTC. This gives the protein CASSLTGSYGYTF.

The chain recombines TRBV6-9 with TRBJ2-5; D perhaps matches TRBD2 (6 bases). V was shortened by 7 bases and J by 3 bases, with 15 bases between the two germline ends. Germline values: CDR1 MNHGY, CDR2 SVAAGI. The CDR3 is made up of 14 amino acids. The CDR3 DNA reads TGTGCCAGCACTGGCGGGACTCTAAAAGAGACCCAGTACTTC. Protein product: CASTGGTLKETQYF.

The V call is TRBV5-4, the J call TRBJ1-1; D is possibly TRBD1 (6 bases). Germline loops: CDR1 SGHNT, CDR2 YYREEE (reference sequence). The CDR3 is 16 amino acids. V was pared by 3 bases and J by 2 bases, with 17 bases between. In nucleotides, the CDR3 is TGTGCCAGCAGCTCCTACTATGGGGGCAGAAACACTGAAGCTTTCTTT. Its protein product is CASSSYYGGRNTEAFF.

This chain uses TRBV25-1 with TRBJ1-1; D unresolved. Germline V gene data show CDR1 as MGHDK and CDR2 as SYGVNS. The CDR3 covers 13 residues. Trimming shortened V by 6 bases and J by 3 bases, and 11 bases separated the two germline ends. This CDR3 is CASRESEYTEAFF. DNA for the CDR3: TGTGCCAGCAGGGAGTCAGAATACACTGAAGCTTTCTTT.

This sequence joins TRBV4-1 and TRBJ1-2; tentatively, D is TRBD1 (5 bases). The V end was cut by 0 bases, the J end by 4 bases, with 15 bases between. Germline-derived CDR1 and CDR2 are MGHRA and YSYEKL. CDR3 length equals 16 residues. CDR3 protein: CASSQDSRGRPYGYTF. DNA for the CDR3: TGCGCCAGCAGCCAAGATTCAAGGGGTCGTCCCTATGGCTACACCTTC.

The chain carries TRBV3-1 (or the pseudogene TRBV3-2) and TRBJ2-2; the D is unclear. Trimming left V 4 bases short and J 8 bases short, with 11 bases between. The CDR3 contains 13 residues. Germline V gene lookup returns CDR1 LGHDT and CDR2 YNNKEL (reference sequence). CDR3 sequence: CASSLVSGGELFF. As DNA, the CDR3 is TGTGCCAGCAGCCTCGTATCGGGTGGGGAGCTGTTTTTT.

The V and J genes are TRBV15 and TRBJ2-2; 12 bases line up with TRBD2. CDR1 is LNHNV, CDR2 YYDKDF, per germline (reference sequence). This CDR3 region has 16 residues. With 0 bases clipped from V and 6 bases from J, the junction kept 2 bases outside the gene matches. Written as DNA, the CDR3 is TGTGCCACCAGCAGAGATGCTAGCGGGAGGGCCGGGGAGCTGTTTTTT. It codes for CATSRDASGRAGELFF.

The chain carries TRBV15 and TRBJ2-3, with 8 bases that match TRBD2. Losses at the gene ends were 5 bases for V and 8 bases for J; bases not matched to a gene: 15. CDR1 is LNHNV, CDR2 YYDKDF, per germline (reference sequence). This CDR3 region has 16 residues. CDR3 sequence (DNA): TGTGCCACCAGCGCAGGAGATTTAATAGCGGGACCTACGCAGTATTTT. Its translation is CATSAGDLIAGPTQYF.

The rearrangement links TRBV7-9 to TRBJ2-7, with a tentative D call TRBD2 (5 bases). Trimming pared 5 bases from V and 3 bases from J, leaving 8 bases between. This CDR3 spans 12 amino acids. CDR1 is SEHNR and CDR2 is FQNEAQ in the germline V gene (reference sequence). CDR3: CASSRGNYEQYF. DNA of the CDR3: TGTGCCAGCAGCCGAGGGAACTACGAGCAGTACTTC.

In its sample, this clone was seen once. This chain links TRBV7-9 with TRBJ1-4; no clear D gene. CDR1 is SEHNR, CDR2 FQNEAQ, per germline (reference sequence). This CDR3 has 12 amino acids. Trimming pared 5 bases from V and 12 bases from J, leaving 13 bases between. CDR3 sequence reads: CASSPESFELFF. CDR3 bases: TGTGCCAGCAGCCCTGAGTCCTTCGAACTGTTTTTT.

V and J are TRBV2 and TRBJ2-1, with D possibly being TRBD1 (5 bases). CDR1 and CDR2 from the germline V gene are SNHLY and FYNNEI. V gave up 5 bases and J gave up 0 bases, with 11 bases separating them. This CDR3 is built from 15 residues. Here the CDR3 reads CASSIDRSSYNEQFF. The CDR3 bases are TGTGCCAGCAGTATCGACAGAAGCTCCTACAATGAGCAGTTCTTC. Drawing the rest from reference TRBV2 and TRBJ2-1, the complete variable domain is EPEVTQTPSHQVTQMGQEVILRCVPISNHLYFYWYRQILGQKVEFLVSFYNNEISEKSEIFDDQFSVERPDGSNFTLKIRSTKLEDSAMYFCASSIDRSSYNEQFFGPGTRLTVL.

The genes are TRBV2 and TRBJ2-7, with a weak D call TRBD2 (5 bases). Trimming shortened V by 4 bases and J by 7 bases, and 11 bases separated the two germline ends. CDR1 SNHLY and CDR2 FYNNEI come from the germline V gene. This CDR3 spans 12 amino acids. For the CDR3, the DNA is TGTGCCAGCAGTGGGGATTCGGGGGAGCAGTACTTC. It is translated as CASSGDSGEQYF.

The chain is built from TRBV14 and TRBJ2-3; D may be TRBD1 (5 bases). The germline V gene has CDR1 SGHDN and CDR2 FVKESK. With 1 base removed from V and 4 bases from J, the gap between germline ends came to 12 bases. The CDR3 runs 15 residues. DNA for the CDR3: TGTGCCAGCAGCCAAGTGGGGCGCGTGGCAGATACGCAGTATTTT. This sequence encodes CASSQVGRVADTQYF.